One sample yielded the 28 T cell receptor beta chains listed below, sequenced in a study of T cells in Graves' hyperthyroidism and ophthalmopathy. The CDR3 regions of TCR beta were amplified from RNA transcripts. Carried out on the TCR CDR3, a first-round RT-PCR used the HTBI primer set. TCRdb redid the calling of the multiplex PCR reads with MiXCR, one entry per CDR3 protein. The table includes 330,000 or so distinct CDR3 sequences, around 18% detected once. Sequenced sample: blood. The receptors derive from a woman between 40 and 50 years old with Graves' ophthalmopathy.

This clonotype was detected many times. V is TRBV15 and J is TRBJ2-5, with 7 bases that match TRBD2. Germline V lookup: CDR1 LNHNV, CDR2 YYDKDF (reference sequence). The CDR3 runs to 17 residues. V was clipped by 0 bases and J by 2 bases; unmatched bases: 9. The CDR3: CATSREKRQREQETQYF. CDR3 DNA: TGTGCCACCAGCAGAGAAAAACGTCAGCGGGAACAAGAGACCCAGTACTTC.

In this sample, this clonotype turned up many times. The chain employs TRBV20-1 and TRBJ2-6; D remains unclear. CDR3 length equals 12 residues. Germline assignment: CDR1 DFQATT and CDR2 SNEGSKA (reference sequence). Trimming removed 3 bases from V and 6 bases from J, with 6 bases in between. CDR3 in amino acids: CSASYQANVLTF. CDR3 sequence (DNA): TGCAGTGCTAGTTACCAGGCCAACGTCCTGACTTTC.

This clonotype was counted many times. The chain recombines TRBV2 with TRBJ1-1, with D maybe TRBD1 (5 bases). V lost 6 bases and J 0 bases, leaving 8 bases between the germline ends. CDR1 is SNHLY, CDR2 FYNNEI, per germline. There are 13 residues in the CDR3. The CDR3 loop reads CASRGTLNTEAFF. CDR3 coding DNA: TGTGCCAGCAGGGGGACTCTGAACACTGAAGCTTTCTTT.

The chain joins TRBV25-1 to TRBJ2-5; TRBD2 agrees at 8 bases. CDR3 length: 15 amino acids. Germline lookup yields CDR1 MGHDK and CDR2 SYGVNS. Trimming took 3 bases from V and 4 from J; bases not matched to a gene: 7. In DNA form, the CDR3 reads TGTGCCAGCAGTGAGGTAGCGGGGTTTCTAGAGACCCAGTACTTC. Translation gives CASSEVAGFLETQYF. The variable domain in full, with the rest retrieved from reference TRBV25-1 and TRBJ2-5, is EADIYQTPRYLVIGTGKKITLECSQTMGHDKMYWYQQDPGMELHLIHYSYGVNSTEKGDLSSESTVSRIRTEHFPLTLESARPSHTSQYLCASSEVAGFLETQYFGPGTRLLVL.

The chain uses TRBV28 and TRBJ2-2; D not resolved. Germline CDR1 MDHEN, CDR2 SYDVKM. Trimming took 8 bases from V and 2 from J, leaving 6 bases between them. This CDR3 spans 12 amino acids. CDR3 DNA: TGTGCCAGCTTTGGAAACACCGGGGAGCTGTTTTTT. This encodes CASFGNTGELFF. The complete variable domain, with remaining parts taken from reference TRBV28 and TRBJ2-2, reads DVKVTQSSRYLVKRTGEKVFLECVQDMDHENMFWYRQDPGLGLRLIYFSYDVKMKEKGDIPEGYSVSREKKERFSLILESASTNQTSMYLCASFGNTGELFFGEGSRLTVL.

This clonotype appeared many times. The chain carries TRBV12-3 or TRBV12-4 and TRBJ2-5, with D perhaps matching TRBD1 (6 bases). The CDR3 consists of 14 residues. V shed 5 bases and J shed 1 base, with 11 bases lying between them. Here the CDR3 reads CASSGGQPQETQYF. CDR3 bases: TGTGCCAGCAGTGGCGGACAGCCCCAAGAGACCCAGTACTTC.

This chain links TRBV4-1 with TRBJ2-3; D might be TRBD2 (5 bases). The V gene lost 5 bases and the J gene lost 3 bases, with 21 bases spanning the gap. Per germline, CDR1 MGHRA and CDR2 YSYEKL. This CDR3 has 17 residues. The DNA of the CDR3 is TGCGCCAGCAGCGAACCCCCCTCCGGGGTAGTAACAGATACGCAGTATTTT. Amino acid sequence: CASSEPPSGVVTDTQYF.

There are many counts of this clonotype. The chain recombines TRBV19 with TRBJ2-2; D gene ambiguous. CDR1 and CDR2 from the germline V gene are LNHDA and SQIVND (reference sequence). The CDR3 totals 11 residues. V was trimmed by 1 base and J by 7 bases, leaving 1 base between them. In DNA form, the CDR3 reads TGTGCCAGTAGTATAGGCGGGGAGCTGTTTTTT. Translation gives CASSIGGELFF.

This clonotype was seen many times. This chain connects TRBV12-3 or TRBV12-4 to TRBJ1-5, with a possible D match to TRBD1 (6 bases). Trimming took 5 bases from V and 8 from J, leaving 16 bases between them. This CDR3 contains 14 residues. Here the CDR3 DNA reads TGTGCCAGCAGTCGTCGACAGGTTCCTGAGCCCCAGCATTTT. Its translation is CASSRRQVPEPQHF.

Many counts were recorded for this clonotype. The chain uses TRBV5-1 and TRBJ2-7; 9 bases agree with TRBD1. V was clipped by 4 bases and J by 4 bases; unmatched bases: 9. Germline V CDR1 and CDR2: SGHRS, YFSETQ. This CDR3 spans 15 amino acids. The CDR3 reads CASSARDRVGYEQYF. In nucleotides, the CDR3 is TGCGCCAGCAGCGCCCGGGACAGGGTAGGGTACGAGCAGTACTTC. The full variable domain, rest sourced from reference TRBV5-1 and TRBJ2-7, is KAGVTQTPRYLIKTRGQQVTLSCSPISGHRSVSWYQQTPGQGLQFLFEYFSETQRNKGNFPGRFSGRQFSNSRSEMNVSTLELGDSALYLCASSARDRVGYEQYFGPGTRLTVT.

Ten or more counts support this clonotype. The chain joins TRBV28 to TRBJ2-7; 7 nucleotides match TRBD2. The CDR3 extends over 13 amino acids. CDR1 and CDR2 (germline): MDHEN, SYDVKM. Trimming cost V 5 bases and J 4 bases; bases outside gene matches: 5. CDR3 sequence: CASSPFSGYEQYF. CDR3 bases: TGTGCCAGCAGTCCATTTAGCGGGTACGAGCAGTACTTC.

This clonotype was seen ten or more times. The CDR3 bases are TGTGCCAGCAGCCCTTTAACAGCGGGAGGCCGCTCCAATGAGCAGTTCTTC. Translation gives CASSPLTAGGRSNEQFF. The V and J genes are TRBV5-6 and TRBJ2-1; 9 nucleotides match TRBD2. The CDR3 covers 17 residues. Trimming took 4 bases from V and 6 from J; bases not matched to a gene: 14. The germline gives CDR1 SGHDT, CDR2 YYEEEE. Filled out from reference TRBV5-6 and TRBJ2-1, the complete variable domain reads DAGVTQSPTHLIKTRGQQVTLRCSPKSGHDTVSWYQQALGQGPQFIFQYYEEEERQRGNFPDRFSGHQFPNYSSELNVNALLLGDSALYLCASSPLTAGGRSNEQFFGPGTRLTVL.

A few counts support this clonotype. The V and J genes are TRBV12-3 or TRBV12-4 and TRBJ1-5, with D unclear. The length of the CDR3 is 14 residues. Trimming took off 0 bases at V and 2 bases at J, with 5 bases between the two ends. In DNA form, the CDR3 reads TGTGCCAGCAGTTTAGCGTGGGGCAATCAGCCCCAGCATTTT. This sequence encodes CASSLAWGNQPQHF.

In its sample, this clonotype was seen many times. CDR3 nucleotide sequence: TGTGCCAGCAGTCCATGGACCTCCTACGAGCAGTACTTC. Translated: CASSPWTSYEQYF. V is TRBV28 and J is TRBJ2-7, with D uncertain. This CDR3 comprises 13 residues. The germline gives CDR1 MDHEN, CDR2 SYDVKM. The ends were cut back, 5 bases at V and 0 bases at J, with 8 bases in the middle.

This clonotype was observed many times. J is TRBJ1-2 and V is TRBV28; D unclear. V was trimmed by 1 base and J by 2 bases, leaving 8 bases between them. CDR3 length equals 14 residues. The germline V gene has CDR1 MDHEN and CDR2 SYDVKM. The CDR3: CASSLLDRNYGYTF. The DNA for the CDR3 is TGTGCCAGCAGTTTATTGGACCGAAACTATGGCTACACCTTC.

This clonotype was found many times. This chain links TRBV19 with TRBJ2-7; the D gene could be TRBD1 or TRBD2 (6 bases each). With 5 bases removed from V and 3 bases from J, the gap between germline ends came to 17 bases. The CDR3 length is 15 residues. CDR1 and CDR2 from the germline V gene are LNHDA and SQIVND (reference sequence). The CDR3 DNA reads TGTGCCAGTAGTCCTCTAGGGGGGCTATTCTACGAGCAGTACTTC. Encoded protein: CASSPLGGLFYEQYF.

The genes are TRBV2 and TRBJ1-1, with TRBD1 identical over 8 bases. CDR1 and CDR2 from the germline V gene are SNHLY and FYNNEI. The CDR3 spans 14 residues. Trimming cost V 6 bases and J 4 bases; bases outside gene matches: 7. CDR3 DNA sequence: TGTGCCAGCAGACCAGGGGGCCGGAGCACTGAAGCTTTCTTT. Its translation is CASRPGGRSTEAFF.

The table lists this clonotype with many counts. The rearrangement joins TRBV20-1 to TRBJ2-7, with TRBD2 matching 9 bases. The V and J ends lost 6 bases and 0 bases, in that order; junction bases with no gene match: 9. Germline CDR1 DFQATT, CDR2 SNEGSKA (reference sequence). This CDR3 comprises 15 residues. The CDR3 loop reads CSANPLAGSSYEQYF. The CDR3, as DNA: TGCAGTGCCAACCCCCTAGCGGGAAGCTCCTACGAGCAGTACTTC.

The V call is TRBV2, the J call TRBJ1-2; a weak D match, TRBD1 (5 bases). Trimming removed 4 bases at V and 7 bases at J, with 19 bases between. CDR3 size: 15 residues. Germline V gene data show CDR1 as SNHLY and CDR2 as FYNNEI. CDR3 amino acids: CASSARGTPSSGYTF. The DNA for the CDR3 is TGTGCCAGCAGTGCCCGCGGGACTCCCAGCAGTGGCTACACCTTC. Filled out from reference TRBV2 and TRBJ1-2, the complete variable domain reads EPEVTQTPSHQVTQMGQEVILRCVPISNHLYFYWYRQILGQKVEFLVSFYNNEISEKSEIFDDQFSVERPDGSNFTLKIRSTKLEDSAMYFCASSARGTPSSGYTFGSGTRLTVV.

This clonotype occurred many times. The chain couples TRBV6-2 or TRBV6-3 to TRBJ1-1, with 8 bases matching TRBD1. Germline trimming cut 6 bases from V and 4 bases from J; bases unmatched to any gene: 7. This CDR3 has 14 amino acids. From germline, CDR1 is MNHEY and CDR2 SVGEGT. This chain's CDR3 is CASRDRDFGTEAFF. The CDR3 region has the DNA TGTGCCAGCAGGGACAGGGATTTTGGCACTGAAGCTTTCTTT.

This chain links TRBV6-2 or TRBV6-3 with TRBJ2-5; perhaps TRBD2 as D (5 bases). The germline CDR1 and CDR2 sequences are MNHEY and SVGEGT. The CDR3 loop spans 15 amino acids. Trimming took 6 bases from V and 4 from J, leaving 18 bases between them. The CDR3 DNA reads TGTGCCAGCAGAAATGGTCTAGGCGAGGGAGAGACCCAGTACTTC. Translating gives CASRNGLGEGETQYF.

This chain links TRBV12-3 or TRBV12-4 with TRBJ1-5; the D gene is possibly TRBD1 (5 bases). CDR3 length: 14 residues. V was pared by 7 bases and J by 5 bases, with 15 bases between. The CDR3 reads CASNQGVVDQPQHF. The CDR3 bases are TGTGCCAGCAACCAAGGGGTAGTGGATCAGCCCCAGCATTTT.

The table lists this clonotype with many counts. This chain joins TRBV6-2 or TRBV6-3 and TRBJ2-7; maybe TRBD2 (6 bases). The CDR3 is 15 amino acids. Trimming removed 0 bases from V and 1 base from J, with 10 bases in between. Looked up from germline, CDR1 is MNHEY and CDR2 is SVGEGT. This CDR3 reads CASSYSLGGSYEQYF. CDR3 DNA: TGTGCCAGCAGTTACTCGTTGGGGGGTTCCTACGAGCAGTACTTC.

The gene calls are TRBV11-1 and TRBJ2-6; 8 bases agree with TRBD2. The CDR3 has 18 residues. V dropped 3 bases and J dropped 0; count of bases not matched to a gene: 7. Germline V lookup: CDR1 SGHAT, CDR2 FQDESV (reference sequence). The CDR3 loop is CASSFGIGGGSGANVLTF. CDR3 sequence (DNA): TGTGCCAGCAGCTTCGGAATCGGGGGGGGCTCTGGGGCCAACGTCCTGACTTTC. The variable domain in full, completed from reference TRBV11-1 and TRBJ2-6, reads EAEVAQSPRYKITEKSQAVAFWCDPISGHATLYWYRQILGQGPELLVQFQDESVVDDSQLPKDRFSAERLKGVDSTLKIQPAELGDSAMYLCASSFGIGGGSGANVLTFGAGSRLTVL.

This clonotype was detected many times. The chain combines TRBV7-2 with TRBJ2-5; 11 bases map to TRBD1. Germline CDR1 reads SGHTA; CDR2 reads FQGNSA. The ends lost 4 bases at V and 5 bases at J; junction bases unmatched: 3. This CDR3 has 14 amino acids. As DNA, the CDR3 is TGTGCCAGCAGCTCGGACAGGGGGCGGGAGACCCAGTACTTC. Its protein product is CASSSDRGRETQYF.

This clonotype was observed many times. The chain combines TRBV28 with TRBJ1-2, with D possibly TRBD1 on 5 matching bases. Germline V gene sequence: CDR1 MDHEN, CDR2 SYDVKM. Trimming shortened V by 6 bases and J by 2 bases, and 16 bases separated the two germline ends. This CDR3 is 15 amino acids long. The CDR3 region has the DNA TGTGCCAGCAGACTCGGACATCTTAGAAACTATGGCTACACCTTC. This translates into CASRLGHLRNYGYTF.

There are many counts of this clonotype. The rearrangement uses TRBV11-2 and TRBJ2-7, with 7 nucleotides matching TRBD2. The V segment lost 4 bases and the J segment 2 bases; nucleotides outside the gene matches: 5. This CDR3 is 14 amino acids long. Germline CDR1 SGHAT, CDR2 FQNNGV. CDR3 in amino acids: CASSWASGAYEQYF. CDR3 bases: TGTGCCAGCAGCTGGGCTAGCGGAGCCTACGAGCAGTACTTC.

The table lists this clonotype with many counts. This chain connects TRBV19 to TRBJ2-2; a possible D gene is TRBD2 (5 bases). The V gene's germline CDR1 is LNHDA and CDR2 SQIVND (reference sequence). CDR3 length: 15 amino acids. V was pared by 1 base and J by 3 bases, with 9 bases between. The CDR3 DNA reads TGTGCCAGTAGTATAGCCCTAGCCCACACCGGGGAGCTGTTTTTT. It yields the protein CASSIALAHTGELFF. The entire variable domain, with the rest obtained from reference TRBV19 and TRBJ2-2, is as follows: DGGITQSPKYLFRKEGQNVTLSCEQNLNHDAMYWYRQDPGQGLRLIYYSQIVNDFQKGDIAEGYSVSREKKESFPLTVTSAQKNPTAFYLCASSIALAHTGELFFGEGSRLTVL.